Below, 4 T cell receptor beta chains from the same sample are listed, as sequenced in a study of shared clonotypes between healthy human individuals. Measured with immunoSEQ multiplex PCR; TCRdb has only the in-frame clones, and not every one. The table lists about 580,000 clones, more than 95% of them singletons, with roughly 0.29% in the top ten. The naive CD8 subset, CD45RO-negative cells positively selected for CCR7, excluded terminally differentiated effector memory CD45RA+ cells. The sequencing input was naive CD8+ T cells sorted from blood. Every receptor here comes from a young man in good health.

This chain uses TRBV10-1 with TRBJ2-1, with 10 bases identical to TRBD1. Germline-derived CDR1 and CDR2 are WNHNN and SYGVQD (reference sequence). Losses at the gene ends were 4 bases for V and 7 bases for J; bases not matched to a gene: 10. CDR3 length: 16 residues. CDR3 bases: TGCGCCAGCAGTGGGGCCGGGACAGGGGATTTAAATGAGCAGTTCTTC. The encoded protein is CASSGAGTGDLNEQFF.

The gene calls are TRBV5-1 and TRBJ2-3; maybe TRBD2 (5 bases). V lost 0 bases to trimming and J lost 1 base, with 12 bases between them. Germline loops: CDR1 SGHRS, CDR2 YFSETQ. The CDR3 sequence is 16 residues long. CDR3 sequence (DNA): TGCGCCAGCAGCTTGGTTCTAGCTCGCGGCACAGATACGCAGTATTTT. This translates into CASSLVLARGTDTQYF. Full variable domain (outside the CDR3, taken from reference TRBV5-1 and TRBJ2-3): KAGVTQTPRYLIKTRGQQVTLSCSPISGHRSVSWYQQTPGQGLQFLFEYFSETQRNKGNFPGRFSGRQFSNSRSEMNVSTLELGDSALYLCASSLVLARGTDTQYFGPGTRLTVL.

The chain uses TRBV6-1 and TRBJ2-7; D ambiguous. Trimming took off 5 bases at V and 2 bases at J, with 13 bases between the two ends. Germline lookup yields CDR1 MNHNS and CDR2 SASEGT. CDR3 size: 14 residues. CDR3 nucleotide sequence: TGTGCCAGCAGTCGAACGACACCCACCTACGAGCAGTACTTC. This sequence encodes CASSRTTPTYEQYF.

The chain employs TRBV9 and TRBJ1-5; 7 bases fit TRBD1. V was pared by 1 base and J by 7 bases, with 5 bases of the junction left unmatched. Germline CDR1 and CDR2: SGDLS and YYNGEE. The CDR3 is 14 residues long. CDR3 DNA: TGTGCCAGCAGCGTAACAGGGGATGGGCAGCCCCAGCATTTT. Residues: CASSVTGDGQPQHF.